The rows below give T cell receptor beta chains drawn from one sample of a study of graft-versus-host responses after intestinal transplantation. Assay used: immunoSEQ multiplex PCR; TCRdb lists only in-frame clones, some missing. The sample holds about 40,000 clones; 89% are singletons and the top ten take 7.1%. The source material was PBMCs, sampled 267 days after transplant. Receptors originate from a human patient who received an intestinal transplant, so some T cells may come from the graft donor. CDR3s include the opening cysteine and the closing phenylalanine or tryptophan. D genes are given only for firm matches. Some rows have no size entry. The others give once, few or many, or a class for an expanded clone.

D: NA; V: TRBV6-5; J: TRBJ1-1; size: NA; CDR3: CAAGRSNTEAFF; DNA: TGTGCCGCTGGGCGGTCGAACACTGAAGCTTTCTTT
D: NA; V: TRBV11-2; J: TRBJ1-4; size: once; CDR3: CASSLWGSRELFF; DNA: TGTGCCAGCAGCTTATGGGGTAGCAGGGAACTGTTTTTT
D: TRBD2; V: TRBV5-1; J: TRBJ2-1; size: NA; CDR3: CASSLAPSGGNNEQFF; DNA: TGCGCCAGCAGCCTAGCTCCTAGCGGGGGAAACAATGAGCAGTTCTTC
D: NA; V: TRBV5-6; J: TRBJ1-2; size: NA; CDR3: CASRRGGRSGYTF; DNA: TGTGCCAGCCGCCGTGGGGGGAGGTCTGGCTACACCTTC
D: NA; V: TRBV14; J: TRBJ2-7; size: NA; CDR3: CASSQELAGISYEQYF; DNA: TGTGCCAGCAGCCAAGAGCTCGCAGGGATCTCCTACGAGCAGTACTTC
D: NA; V: TRBV21-1; J: TRBJ1-1; size: NA; CDR3: CAIDWGPAAEAFF; DNA: TGTGCCATTGATTGGGGCCCGGCCGCTGAAGCTTTCTTT
D: NA; V: TRBV4-1; J: TRBJ2-5; size: once; CDR3: CASSLIPGQETQYF; DNA: TGCGCCAGCAGCCTGATACCAGGCCAAGAGACCCAGTACTTC
D: TRBD1; V: TRBV5-5; J: TRBJ2-7; size: few; CDR3: CASSLEGTGQQYF; DNA: TGTGCCAGCAGCTTGGAGGGGACAGGGCAACAGTACTTC
D: TRBD1; V: TRBV2; J: TRBJ2-7; size: NA; CDR3: CASSEDRGRYEQYF; DNA: TGTGCCAGCAGTGAAGACAGGGGGCGGTACGAGCAGTACTTC
D: NA; V: TRBV9; J: TRBJ2-2; size: NA; CDR3: CASSVARGTGELFF; DNA: TGTGCCAGCAGCGTAGCCAGGGGTACCGGGGAGCTGTTTTTT
D: TRBD1; V: TRBV10-2; J: TRBJ1-2; size: NA; CDR3: CASSGDRFYGYTF; DNA: TGCGCCAGCAGTGGGGACAGGTTCTATGGCTACACCTTC
D: TRBD1; V: TRBV5-4; J: TRBJ2-3; size: once; CDR3: CASSSGQSSTDTQYF; DNA: TGTGCCAGCAGCTCGGGACAGTCTAGCACAGATACGCAGTATTTT
D: NA; V: TRBV10-1; J: TRBJ1-2; size: NA; CDR3: CATPGGGSNYGYTF; DNA: TGCGCCACACCCGGGGGGGGGAGTAACTATGGCTACACCTTC
D: NA; V: TRBV6-6; J: TRBJ1-2; size: NA; CDR3: CASSYPVGRDYGYTF; DNA: TGTGCCAGCAGTTACCCCGTTGGGCGGGACTATGGCTACACCTTC
D: NA; V: TRBV11-3; J: TRBJ2-5; size: NA; CDR3: CASSLDWPARREETQYF; DNA: TGTGCCAGCAGCTTAGATTGGCCAGCCAGGAGAGAAGAGACCCAGTACTTC
D: TRBD1; V: TRBV30; J: TRBJ2-2; size: NA; CDR3: CACSRDRGIGELFF; DNA: TGTGCCTGTTCCCGGGACAGGGGAATCGGGGAGCTGTTTTTT
D: NA; V: TRBV28; J: TRBJ2-3; size: few; CDR3: CASSLQDGAVSTDTQYF; DNA: TGTGCCAGCAGTTTACAGGACGGCGCCGTTAGCACAGATACGCAGTATTTT
D: NA; V: TRBV10-1; J: TRBJ2-1; size: NA; CDR3: CASSEGGPYNEQFF; DNA: TGCGCCAGCAGTGAGGGGGGTCCCTACAATGAGCAGTTCTTC
D: TRBD1; V: TRBV29-1; J: TRBJ2-7; size: NA; CDR3: CSVNTGGSNQGEQYF; DNA: TGCAGCGTCAACACAGGGGGCTCGAATCAGGGCGAGCAGTACTTC
D: TRBD1; V: TRBV15; J: TRBJ1-2; size: NA; CDR3: CATSRGDRAYGYTF; DNA: TGTGCCACCAGCAGAGGGGACAGGGCTTATGGCTACACCTTC
D: NA; V: TRBV27; J: TRBJ1-5; size: NA; CDR3: CASSPGTGNQPQHF; DNA: TGTGCCAGCAGTCCCGGGACCGGCAATCAGCCCCAGCATTTT
D: NA; V: TRBV6-1; J: TRBJ2-7; size: once; CDR3: CASSEPIDEQYF; DNA: TGTGCCAGCAGTGAACCGATAGACGAGCAGTACTTC